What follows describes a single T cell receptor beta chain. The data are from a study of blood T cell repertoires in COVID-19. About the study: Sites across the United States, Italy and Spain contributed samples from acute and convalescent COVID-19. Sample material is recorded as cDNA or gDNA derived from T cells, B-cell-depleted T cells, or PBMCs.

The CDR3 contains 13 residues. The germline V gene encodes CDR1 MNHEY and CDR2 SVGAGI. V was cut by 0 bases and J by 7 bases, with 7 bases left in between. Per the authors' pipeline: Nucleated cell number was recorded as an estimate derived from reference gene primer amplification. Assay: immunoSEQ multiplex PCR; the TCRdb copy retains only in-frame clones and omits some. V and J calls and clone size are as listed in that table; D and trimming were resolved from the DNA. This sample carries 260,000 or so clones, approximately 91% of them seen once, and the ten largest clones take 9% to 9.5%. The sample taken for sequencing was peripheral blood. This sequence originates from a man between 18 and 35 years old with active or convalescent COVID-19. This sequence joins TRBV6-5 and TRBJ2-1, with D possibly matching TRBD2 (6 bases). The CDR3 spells CASSYSSGNEQFF. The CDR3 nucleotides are TGTGCCAGCAGTTACTCAAGCGGGAATGAGCAGTTCTTC.